Following are 18 T cell receptor beta chains from one sample sequenced in a study of T cell responses to AZD1222 COVID-19 vaccine. Generated by immunoSEQ multiplex PCR, the TCRdb table keeps only in-frame clones and is missing some. There are tens of thousands of clones in the sample; about 88% occur only once, and less than 20% lies in the top ten. Sequencing used peripheral blood, obtained on day 0 of AZD1222 vaccination. All receptors derive from an adult in good health.

The gene calls are TRBV7-6 and TRBJ2-3; the match to TRBD1 covers 9 bases. The CDR3 has 20 residues. The germline gives CDR1 SGHVS, CDR2 FNYEAQ. V dropped 1 base and J dropped 3; count of bases not matched to a gene: 17. CDR3 protein: CASSLDPPGQGRWATDTQYF. In nucleotides, the CDR3 is TGTGCCAGCAGCTTAGATCCCCCGGGACAGGGAAGGTGGGCAACAGATACGCAGTATTTT.

This chain uses TRBV11-3 with TRBJ2-1, with 10 nucleotides matching TRBD1. This CDR3 is built from 13 residues. The germline V gene has CDR1 SGHNT and CDR2 YENEEA. Trimming at V came to 8 bases and at J to 7 bases, leaving 5 bases not matched to a gene. DNA for the CDR3: TGTGCCAGCGGGACAGGGGAATGGAATGAGCAGTTCTTC. Protein sequence: CASGTGEWNEQFF.

The sample holds one count of this clone. V is TRBV4-1 and J is TRBJ1-2; the D gene is possibly TRBD1 (6 bases). The CDR3 consists of 15 residues. Germline V gives CDR1 MGHRA, CDR2 YSYEKL. The germline V and J ends were trimmed by 3 bases and 7 bases, with 18 bases remaining between them. DNA for the CDR3: TGCGCCAGCAGCCACCCGACAGGCCCGAGGAGTGGCTACACCTTC. It specifies CASSHPTGPRSGYTF.

The gene calls are TRBV6-5 and TRBJ2-2, with D unresolved. Germline values: CDR1 MNHEY, CDR2 SVGAGI. Trimming pared 0 bases from V and 1 base from J, leaving 6 bases between. The CDR3 sequence is 15 residues long. The DNA of the CDR3 is TGTGCCAGCAGTTACTCGTTCGAGAACACCGGGGAGCTGTTTTTT. Its protein product is CASSYSFENTGELFF.

The J gene is TRBJ1-3, the V gene TRBV5-4; TRBD1 might be the D (5 bases). Trimming cost V 3 bases and J 9 bases, with 22 bases left between them. The CDR3 covers 16 residues. Germline loops: CDR1 SGHNT, CDR2 YYREEE (reference sequence). CDR3 sequence reads: CASSSGGRRPDGTIYF. CDR3 nucleotides: TGTGCCAGCAGCTCCGGGGGACGGCGCCCGGATGGCACCATATATTTT.

This chain uses TRBV7-2 with TRBJ2-7; no reliable D call. Germline-derived CDR1 and CDR2 are SGHTA and FQGNSA. V lost 6 bases to trimming and J lost 2 bases, with 11 bases between them. The CDR3 extends over 13 amino acids. The CDR3 bases are TGTGCCAGCAGACCACCGACTGCCTACGAGCAGTACTTC. Amino acid sequence: CASRPPTAYEQYF.

The V call is TRBV5-1, the J call TRBJ2-5, with 13 bases that match TRBD2. Germline CDR1 and CDR2: SGHRS and YFSETQ. V shed 4 bases and J 5 bases; nucleotides not matched to a gene: 5. This CDR3 is 15 amino acids long. CDR3 in amino acids: CASSQGTSGTETQYF. The CDR3 nucleotides read TGCGCCAGCAGCCAAGGGACTAGCGGGACTGAGACCCAGTACTTC.

This chain links TRBV4-1 with TRBJ1-2, with TRBD1 as a possible D gene (5 bases). Trimming removed 2 bases from V and 4 bases from J, with 11 bases in between. CDR3 length: 14 amino acids. CDR1 and CDR2 (germline): MGHRA, YSYEKL. The CDR3 loop reads CASSQTGTLYGYTF. CDR3 sequence (DNA): TGCGCCAGCAGCCAAACCGGGACTCTCTATGGCTACACCTTC.

This sequence joins TRBV20-1 and TRBJ1-4; the D is unclear. The V gene lost 3 bases and the J gene lost 7 bases, with 6 bases spanning the gap. Germline V CDR1 and CDR2: DFQATT, SNEGSKA (reference sequence). The CDR3 is 11 amino acids. The CDR3 DNA is TGCAGTGCTAGCTACAGTGAAAAACTGTTTTTT. Encoded protein: CSASYSEKLFF.

J is TRBJ2-7 and V is TRBV29-1; 10 bases align to TRBD2. The ends lost 1 base at V and 5 bases at J; junction bases unmatched: 5. Germline V gene lookup returns CDR1 SQVTM and CDR2 ANQGSEA. The CDR3 is 14 amino acids. As DNA, the CDR3 is TGCAGCGTTGAAGGGGTAGCGGGAGGCGACGAGCAGTACTTC. It is translated as CSVEGVAGGDEQYF.

The V call is TRBV7-2, the J call TRBJ2-7; 10 nucleotides align to TRBD1. The trim removed 1 base at V and 2 bases at J, leaving 2 bases unmatched. This CDR3 is 15 amino acids long. Germline V gene data show CDR1 as SGHTA and CDR2 as FQGNSA. The CDR3 nucleotides are TGTGCCAGCAGCTTAGAGGGGACAGGGGCCTACGAGCAGTACTTC. Translating gives CASSLEGTGAYEQYF. The full variable domain, rest sourced from reference TRBV7-2 and TRBJ2-7, is GAGVSQSPSNKVTEKGKDVELRCDPISGHTALYWYRQSLGQGLEFLIYFQGNSAPDKSGLPSDRFSAERTGGSVSTLTIQRTQQEDSAVYLCASSLEGTGAYEQYFGPGTRLTVT.

In its sample, this clone was seen once. The chain recombines TRBV4-2 with TRBJ1-5, with D perhaps matching TRBD1 (6 bases). CDR1 and CDR2 (germline): LGHNA, YNFKEQ. V shed 5 bases and J shed 7 bases, with 12 bases lying between them. This CDR3 comprises 13 residues. The CDR3: CASSFEGGQPQHF. Here the CDR3 DNA reads TGTGCCAGCAGCTTCGAGGGGGGACAGCCCCAGCATTTT.

This clone was observed a handful of times. CDR3 coding DNA: TGTGCCAGCAGCGTGGGACTACAAGAGACCCAGTACTTC. This gives the protein CASSVGLQETQYF. The chain employs TRBV9 and TRBJ2-5; 7 bases line up with TRBD2. Germline lookup yields CDR1 SGDLS and CDR2 YYNGEE. This CDR3 has 13 amino acids. V shed 2 bases and J 2 bases; nucleotides not matched to a gene: 0.

This clone was observed a few times. This chain uses TRBV7-9 with TRBJ1-2; 7 bases line up with TRBD1. The junction had 11 bases not matched to a gene; V was cut back by 0 bases and J by 4 bases. This CDR3 comprises 17 residues. The V gene's germline CDR1 is SEHNR and CDR2 FQNEAQ (reference sequence). The DNA of the CDR3 is TGTGCCAGCAGCTTAGCGCTTTCGGACAGGCCCCTCTATGGCTACACCTTC. Its translation: CASSLALSDRPLYGYTF.

This chain links TRBV9 with TRBJ2-2; TRBD1 might be the D (6 bases). The CDR3 spans 14 residues. V was shortened by 7 bases and J by 6 bases, with 16 bases between the two germline ends. Germline V CDR1 and CDR2: SGDLS, YYNGEE. In DNA, the CDR3 is TGTGCCAGCCGTACCACAGGGTGGGCCGGGGAGCTGTTTTTT. Protein: CASRTTGWAGELFF.

The chain uses TRBV9 and TRBJ1-1, with D uncertain. The length of the CDR3 is 14 residues. CDR1 is SGDLS, CDR2 YYNGEE, per germline. The ends were cut back, 3 bases at V and 1 base at J, with 10 bases in the middle. DNA of the CDR3: TGTGCCAGCAGCGCCGGACTGGCGAACACTGAAGCTTTCTTT. Protein sequence: CASSAGLANTEAFF.

The rearrangement uses TRBV4-2 and TRBJ1-5; perhaps TRBD1 as D (5 bases). CDR3 length equals 16 residues. The ends were cut back, 11 bases at V and 0 bases at J, with 20 bases in the middle. Germline V gene lookup returns CDR1 LGHNA and CDR2 YNFKEQ. In DNA, the CDR3 is TGTGCCCGGAGGCGGGGCCGGAACAATAGCAATCAGCCCCAGCATTTT. Its protein product is CARRRGRNNSNQPQHF.

The V call is TRBV4-3, the J call TRBJ1-4, with D perhaps matching TRBD1 (5 bases). The CDR3 extends over 14 amino acids. CDR1 and CDR2 (germline): LGHNA, YSLEER. Trimming shortened V by 1 base and J by 10 bases, and 13 bases separated the two germline ends. The CDR3 is CASSQGPGQGKLFF. The CDR3 nucleotides are TGCGCCAGCAGCCAAGGGCCCGGTCAGGGAAAACTGTTTTTT.